These 23 T cell receptor beta chains originate from one sample sequenced in a study of cytomegalovirus exposure and HLA in healthy donors. The PCR had 60 Vbeta and 13 Jbeta primers. The protocol was immunoSEQ multiplex PCR, while the TCRdb copy is restricted to in-frame clones and leaves out a portion. The sample includes some 150,000 clones, 70% to 80% of them seen just once. The sample was PBMCs. Receptor source: a man aged 55-75 years in good health and CMV-seronegative.

V gene TRBV2 combines with J gene TRBJ2-5; D might be TRBD1 (5 bases). The CDR3 has 14 amino acids. Trimming left V 6 bases short and J 1 base short, with 12 bases between. From germline, CDR1 is SNHLY and CDR2 FYNNEI. CDR3 nucleotides: TGTGCCAGCAGATTTGGGGCTATCCAAGAGACCCAGTACTTC. Amino acid sequence: CASRFGAIQETQYF.

On this clone: Other nucleotide sequences from this sample produce the same CDR3. The chain uses TRBV15 and TRBJ2-7; possibly TRBD2 for D (5 bases). Germline values: CDR1 LNHNV, CDR2 YYDKDF (reference sequence). This CDR3 is 14 amino acids long. Trimming took 0 bases from V and 5 from J, leaving 11 bases between them. Written as DNA, the CDR3 is TGTGCCACCAGCAGAGATGCGCTCGGGGACGAGCAGTACTTC. The encoded protein is CATSRDALGDEQYF.

The chain links TRBV7-2 to TRBJ2-2; tentative D call: TRBD2 (7 bases). Germline values: CDR1 SGHTA, CDR2 FQGNSA. The CDR3 spans 16 residues. V was cut by 5 bases and J by 4 bases, with 17 bases left in between. The CDR3 nucleotides are TGTGCCAGCAGCGTTAGGGGGGGGGTTGGCACCGGGGAGCTGTTTTTT. Protein product: CASSVRGGVGTGELFF.

This clone was observed a handful of times. CDR3 protein: CASSQDRGQGYGYTF. In DNA form, the CDR3 reads TGTGCCAGCTCACAAGACCGAGGACAGGGCTATGGCTACACCTTC. V and J are TRBV18 and TRBJ1-2; TRBD1 aligns across 8 bases. Germline trimming cut 4 bases from V and 4 bases from J; bases unmatched to any gene: 8. The length of the CDR3 is 15 residues. From germline, CDR1 is KGHSH and CDR2 LQKENI.

The chain links TRBV11-2 to TRBJ2-5; 12 nucleotides agree with TRBD2. The CDR3 has 17 amino acids. Germline loops: CDR1 SGHAT, CDR2 FQNNGV. V lost 4 bases to trimming and J lost 1 base; unmatched junction nucleotides: 7. The CDR3 reads CASSSRTSGDFQETQYF. For the CDR3, the DNA is TGTGCCAGCAGCTCCCGGACTAGCGGGGACTTCCAAGAGACCCAGTACTTC.

V usage is TRBV18 and J usage is TRBJ1-1, with D possibly being TRBD1 (5 bases). With 3 bases removed from V and 5 bases from J, the gap between germline ends came to 13 bases. The CDR3 has 14 amino acids. Germline lookup yields CDR1 KGHSH and CDR2 LQKENI. This CDR3 is CASSPGPGDTEAFF. The CDR3, as DNA: TGTGCCAGCTCACCGGGACCGGGAGATACTGAAGCTTTCTTT.

The chain couples TRBV2 to TRBJ1-2; weak D call: TRBD1 (6 bases). CDR3 length: 15 residues. The germline gives CDR1 SNHLY, CDR2 FYNNEI. V shed 10 bases and J shed 4 bases, with 22 bases lying between them. The CDR3 protein is CAIQGSPGVGYGYTF. The CDR3 nucleotides are TGTGCCATACAGGGATCCCCCGGCGTAGGCTATGGCTACACCTTC.

The rearrangement joins TRBV28 to TRBJ2-7; no firm D call. Germline CDR1 is MDHEN and CDR2 is SYDVKM. Trimming removed 2 bases at V and 3 bases at J, with 17 bases between. The CDR3 is made up of 16 amino acids. CDR3 loop: CASSLLRVEARYEQYF. The DNA for the CDR3 is TGTGCCAGCAGTTTACTTCGGGTAGAGGCCCGCTACGAGCAGTACTTC.

Remarks on this clone: Other DNA sequences in the sample encode the same CDR3. This chain joins TRBV9 and TRBJ1-2; TRBD1 matches 9 bases. Germline-derived CDR1 and CDR2 are SGDLS and YYNGEE. This CDR3 is 14 amino acids long. Germline trimming cut 3 bases from V and 2 bases from J; bases unmatched to any gene: 2. DNA for the CDR3: TGTGCCAGCAGCGCCGGACAGGGGAACTATGGCTACACCTTC. As protein: CASSAGQGNYGYTF.

V usage is TRBV19 and J usage is TRBJ1-5; 11 bases line up with TRBD1. The germline gives CDR1 LNHDA, CDR2 SQIVND (reference sequence). This CDR3 is 16 amino acids long. Trimming cost V 5 bases and J 7 bases; bases outside gene matches: 10. CDR3 amino acids: CASSSLWTGGRQPQHF. Here the CDR3 DNA reads TGTGCCAGTAGTTCCCTATGGACAGGGGGCAGGCAGCCCCAGCATTTT.

The V and J genes are TRBV5-6 and TRBJ2-5; perhaps TRBD2 as D (6 bases). Germline-derived CDR1 and CDR2 are SGHDT and YYEEEE. This CDR3 has 15 residues. V shed 4 bases and J shed 5 bases, with 18 bases lying between them. This chain's CDR3 is CASSPDTGVKETQYF. CDR3 coding DNA: TGTGCCAGCAGCCCTGATACGGGGGTTAAGGAGACCCAGTACTTC.

The rearrangement uses TRBV7-2 and TRBJ2-2; 9 nucleotides match TRBD2. This CDR3 comprises 16 residues. From germline, CDR1 is SGHTA and CDR2 FQGNSA. With 3 bases clipped from V and 3 bases from J, the junction kept 5 bases outside the gene matches. CDR3 protein: CASSFSGRRDTGELFF. CDR3 coding DNA: TGTGCCAGCAGCTTCAGCGGGAGGCGGGACACCGGGGAGCTGTTTTTT.

The V and J genes are TRBV5-1 and TRBJ1-6; the match to TRBD1 covers 7 bases. The CDR3 has 16 amino acids. From germline, CDR1 is SGHRS and CDR2 YFSETQ. The V and J ends lost 0 bases and 10 bases, in that order; junction bases with no gene match: 10. CDR3 amino acids: CASSLAGGTALSPLHF. The CDR3, as DNA: TGCGCCAGCAGCTTGGCCGGCGGGACAGCCCTCTCACCCCTCCACTTT.

The chain combines TRBV28 with TRBJ1-5; possible D gene TRBD1, 6 bases. The germline V gene has CDR1 MDHEN and CDR2 SYDVKM. The CDR3 spans 14 residues. V was trimmed by 3 bases and J by 4 bases, leaving 10 bases between them. DNA of the CDR3: TGTGCCAGCAGTTTCGACAGGTCTAATCAGCCCCAGCATTTT. Amino acids: CASSFDRSNQPQHF.

This clone was observed a handful of times. The J gene is TRBJ2-7, the V gene TRBV2; TRBD1 is a possible D gene (6 bases). Germline V gene data show CDR1 as SNHLY and CDR2 as FYNNEI. Trimming cost V 8 bases and J 3 bases, with 11 bases left between them. The CDR3 runs to 12 residues. The CDR3 sequence is CASALQGYEQYF. In DNA form, the CDR3 reads TGTGCCAGCGCGTTACAGGGCTACGAGCAGTACTTC.

The rearrangement links TRBV6-5 to TRBJ2-7; 7 nucleotides line up with TRBD2. Germline V gives CDR1 MNHEY, CDR2 SVGAGI. V shed 0 bases, J shed 3 bases, and the junction held 5 bases outside the gene matches. This CDR3 is 15 amino acids long. CDR3 sequence (DNA): TGTGCCAGCAGTTACTCGGTTGCGGGAGTCTACGAGCAGTACTTC. Translating it yields CASSYSVAGVYEQYF.

J is TRBJ2-2 and V is TRBV7-8; the match to TRBD2 covers 12 bases. CDR1 and CDR2 from the germline V gene are SGHVS and FQNEAQ. J lost 7 bases, V lost 5 bases, and 8 bases had no gene match. The CDR3 sequence is 16 residues long. As DNA, the CDR3 is TGTGCCAGCAGCGCCCCTAGCGGGAGGGTTAACGGGGAGCTGTTTTTT. Its protein is CASSAPSGRVNGELFF.

The V and J genes are TRBV19 and TRBJ2-1, with D perhaps matching TRBD2 (5 bases). The CDR3 runs 15 residues. The germline gives CDR1 LNHDA, CDR2 SQIVND (reference sequence). V lost 5 bases, J lost 5 bases, and 16 bases lay in between. CDR3: CASSHVRTQNNEQFF. The CDR3 DNA reads TGTGCCAGTAGTCATGTGAGGACTCAAAACAATGAGCAGTTCTTC.

The genes are TRBV29-1 and TRBJ2-1; 8 bases line up with TRBD2. CDR1 and CDR2 (germline): SQVTM, ANQGSEA. V shed 5 bases and J 5 bases; nucleotides not matched to a gene: 8. The CDR3 has 14 amino acids. CDR3 coding DNA: TGCAGCGTTACAGCGGGAGTAGTGAACAATGAGCAGTTCTTC. Amino acids: CSVTAGVVNNEQFF.

The chain carries TRBV9 and TRBJ1-5; TRBD1 aligns across 7 bases. Germline V CDR1 and CDR2: SGDLS, YYNGEE. CDR3 length: 13 residues. J was trimmed by 7 bases and V by 2 bases; bases with no gene match: 3. CDR3 nucleotides: TGTGCCAGCAGCGTCGACAGGGAACAGCCCCAGCATTTT. Translation gives CASSVDREQPQHF. Full variable domain (remainder filled in from reference TRBV9 and TRBJ1-5): DSGVTQTPKHLITATGQRVTLRCSPRSGDLSVYWYQQSLDQGLQFLIQYYNGEERAKGNILERFSAQQFPDLHSELNLSSLELGDSALYFCASSVDREQPQHFGDGTRLSIL.

This clone was detected only a few times. The DNA of the CDR3 is TGCGCCAGCAGCAACGCAGGGTCCCGGGACACCGGGGAGCTGTTTTTT. Encoded protein: CASSNAGSRDTGELFF. The V call is TRBV4-3, the J call TRBJ2-2, with D possibly TRBD1 on 5 matching bases. Trimming shortened V by 5 bases and J by 3 bases, and 16 bases separated the two germline ends. Germline V lookup: CDR1 LGHNA, CDR2 YSLEER. CDR3 length: 16 residues.

Regarding this clone: One end of the junction is discordant with germline, which a read error may explain. The rearrangement links TRBV19 to TRBJ2-2, with D perhaps TRBD2 (5 bases). This CDR3 comprises 13 residues. Germline CDR1 LNHDA, CDR2 SQIVND (reference sequence). As DNA, the CDR3 is TGTGCCAGTAGGATAGGGAGCACCGGGGAGCTGTTTTTT. Translation: CASRIGSTGELFF.

This chain connects TRBV7-2 to TRBJ1-1, with TRBD1 matching over 7 bases. CDR1 and CDR2 from the germline V gene are SGHTA and FQGNSA. With V trimmed by 5 bases and J by 5 bases, 8 bases remained unmatched. CDR3 size: 14 residues. The CDR3 is CASSAQGQGTEAFF. The DNA for the CDR3 is TGTGCCAGCAGCGCACAGGGGCAGGGGACTGAAGCTTTCTTT. Supplemented by reference TRBV7-2 and TRBJ1-1, the full variable domain reads GAGVSQSPSNKVTEKGKDVELRCDPISGHTALYWYRQSLGQGLEFLIYFQGNSAPDKSGLPSDRFSAERTGGSVSTLTIQRTQQEDSAVYLCASSAQGQGTEAFFGQGTRLTVV.